The 3 T cell receptor beta chains reported below all come from one sample, sequenced in a study of control samples from healthy donors and cancer patients (dated by TCRdb to 2019 to 2021). Preparation of the library involved the immunoSEQ multiplex PCR assay. Imported from immuneACCESS, the table was reduced by TCRdb to in-frame sequences with V and J called. These copies leave out some clones; in studies compared against another copy, an unresolved V gene accounts for under half, and the cause of the remainder is not known. Across this sample there are around 170,000 clones, with 92% seen only once. The ten top clones hold roughly 0.7% of the sample. Sequencing was done on a sample of blood. The receptors stem from a woman aged 25-40 years in good health.

V is TRBV12-5 and J is TRBJ1-5, with 11 nucleotides matching TRBD1. Per germline, CDR1 LGHNT and CDR2 FRNRAP. With V trimmed by 0 bases and J by 0 bases, 10 bases remained unmatched. CDR3 size: 20 residues. The CDR3 loop is CASGLVRKDRGLPSNQPQHF. CDR3 DNA sequence: TGTGCTAGTGGTTTGGTACGTAAGGACAGGGGGCTACCTAGCAATCAGCCCCAGCATTTT.

The V call is TRBV4-3, the J call TRBJ1-1, with D possibly TRBD1 on 6 matching bases. Germline values: CDR1 LGHNA, CDR2 YSLEER. V was cut by 5 bases and J by 5 bases, with 18 bases left in between. The CDR3 length is 15 residues. The CDR3 DNA follows: TGCGCCAGCAGCACCCGATACAGGGATTGGACTGAAGCTTTCTTT. Its translation is CASSTRYRDWTEAFF.

This clone was detected only a few times. The chain has TRBV6-2 or TRBV6-3 and TRBJ2-3; 7 positions match TRBD2. CDR1 is MNHEY and CDR2 is SVGEGT in the germline V gene. Germline trimming cut 5 bases from V and 1 base from J; bases unmatched to any gene: 6. The CDR3 consists of 15 residues. The chain's CDR3 is CASSTASGGTDTQYF. The CDR3 coding sequence is TGTGCCAGCAGTACGGCCAGCGGGGGCACAGATACGCAGTATTTT.